These T cell receptor beta chains were read from a single sample in a study of Graves' ophthalmopathy and Graves' hyperthyroidism. TCRdb reanalysed the multiplex PCR reads using MiXCR and keeps one entry per CDR3 protein. The sample holds 600,000 to 700,000 distinct CDR3 sequences, over 40% seen once. Sequencing was done on a sample of peripheral blood. The receptor set was obtained from an adult man with Graves' ophthalmopathy. Each CDR3 is given with its conserved first and last residue. Each record gives: V gene, CDR3 protein.

TRBV12-3/TRBV12-4,CASRTGQTNYGYTF
TRBV7-8,CASSSGGLGEQYF
TRBV5-5,CASSLTGGQGEQFF
TRBV29-1,CSVAGLADNEQFF
TRBV5-1,CASSVGQENYEQYF
TRBV10-3,CAIRTGGRGQHYGYTF
TRBV3-1,CASSQETQYF
TRBV12-3/TRBV12-4,CASSPLEPNEKLFF
TRBV7-3,CASSFRDRRYQETQYF
TRBV7-9,CASSLSREAGELFF
TRBV6-2/TRBV6-3,CASSYTVVTWDGYTF
TRBV12-3/TRBV12-4,CASSLARQGSEQYF
TRBV7-2,CASSPGTGRNQPQHF
TRBV5-1,CASSFGGALSRQYF
TRBV20-1,CSASYPPGLHTGELFF
TRBV12-3/TRBV12-4,CASSADRDGYGYTF
TRBV7-2,CASSSDRGETQYF
TRBV10-3,CAISVGQGIDTEAFF
TRBV10-3,CASSRLVPGGRTNYGYTF
TRBV20-1,CSAWDSSYEQYF
TRBV29-1,CSARDGNQPQYF
TRBV19,CASSFPGPWYEQYF
TRBV24-1,CATSDAGTDYEQYF
TRBV5-1,CTSRRQGPRDTEAFF
TRBV2,CASSGGEGANGYTF
TRBV29-1,CSVDALAGERGYEQYF
TRBV12-3/TRBV12-4,CASKYSPSNQPQHF
TRBV19,CASRRSRRDYGYTF
TRBV29-1,CSAWGPAELNYGYTF
TRBV12-3/TRBV12-4,CASSSGRINSPLHF
TRBV7-3,CASSIGAGDGYTF
TRBV20-1,CSARQGARGTQYF
TRBV6-1,CASSYLRATNEKLFF
TRBV20-1,CSAIDRVNYGYTF
TRBV12-3/TRBV12-4,CASSPPGAGNTIYF